This is a list of T cell receptor beta chains from one sample in a study of vaccination and CD4 T cells after COVID-19. The antigens of these receptors remain unknown. A single record per CDR3 protein comes from TCRdb applying MiXCR to the PCR reads. Among about 9,600 distinct CDR3 sequences listed, about 31% were seen once. Sample: CD4+ T cells from blood, cultured in vitro, taken after SARS-CoV-2 vaccination. These receptors were collected from a human donor who had recovered from COVID-19. Each CDR3 is given without its conserved first and last residue.

v_call	cdr3_aa
TRBV20-1	SAPPASGRAGEQF
TRBV19	ASSWEAGELF
TRBV20-1	SAPLTGSETQY
TRBV20-1	SATPNTGRMDYEQY
TRBV5-8	ASSPERGSGGTDTQY
TRBV7-3	ASSLTPLTGENSPLH
TRBV20-1	RGVLNTEAF
TRBV18	ASSPSSQGRQPQH